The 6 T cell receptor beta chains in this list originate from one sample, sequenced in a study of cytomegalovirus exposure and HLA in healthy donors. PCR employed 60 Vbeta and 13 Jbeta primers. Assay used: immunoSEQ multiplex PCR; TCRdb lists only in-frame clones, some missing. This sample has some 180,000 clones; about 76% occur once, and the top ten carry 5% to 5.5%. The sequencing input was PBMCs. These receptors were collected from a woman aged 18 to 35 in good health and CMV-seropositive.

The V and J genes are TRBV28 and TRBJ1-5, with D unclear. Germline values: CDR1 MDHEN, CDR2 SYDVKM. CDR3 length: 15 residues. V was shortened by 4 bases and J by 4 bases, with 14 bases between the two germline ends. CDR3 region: CASSSGEGGNQPQHF. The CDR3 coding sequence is TGTGCCAGCAGTTCCGGAGAGGGCGGGAATCAGCCCCAGCATTTT. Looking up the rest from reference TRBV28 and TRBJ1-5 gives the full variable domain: DVKVTQSSRYLVKRTGEKVFLECVQDMDHENMFWYRQDPGLGLRLIYFSYDVKMKEKGDIPEGYSVSREKKERFSLILESASTNQTSMYLCASSSGEGGNQPQHFGDGTRLSIL.

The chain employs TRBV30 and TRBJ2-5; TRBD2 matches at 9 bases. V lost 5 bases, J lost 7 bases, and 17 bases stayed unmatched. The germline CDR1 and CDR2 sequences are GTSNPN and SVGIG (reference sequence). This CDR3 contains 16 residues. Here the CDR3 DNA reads TGTGCCTGGGCGAGGATCGCGGGACTAGCCGGGGTGACCCAGTACTTC. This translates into CAWARIAGLAGVTQYF.

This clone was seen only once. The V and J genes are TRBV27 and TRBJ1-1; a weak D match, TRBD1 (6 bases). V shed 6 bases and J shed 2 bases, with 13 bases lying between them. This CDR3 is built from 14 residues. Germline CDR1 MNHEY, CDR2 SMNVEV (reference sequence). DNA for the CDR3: TGTGCCAGCAGCCAGAACAGGGCCAACACTGAAGCTTTCTTT. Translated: CASSQNRANTEAFF.

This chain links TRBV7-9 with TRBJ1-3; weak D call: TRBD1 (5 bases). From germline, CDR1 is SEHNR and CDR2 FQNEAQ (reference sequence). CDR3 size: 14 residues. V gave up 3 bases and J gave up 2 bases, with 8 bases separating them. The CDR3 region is CASSLTVAGNTIYF. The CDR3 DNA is TGTGCCAGCAGCTTGACAGTTGCTGGAAACACCATATATTTT.

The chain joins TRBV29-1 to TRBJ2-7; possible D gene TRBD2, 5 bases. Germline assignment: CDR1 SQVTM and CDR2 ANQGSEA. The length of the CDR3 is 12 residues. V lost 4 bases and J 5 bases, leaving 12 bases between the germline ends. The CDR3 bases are TGCAGCGTTGGGGGAGCCCGGAACGAGCAGTACTTC. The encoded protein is CSVGGARNEQYF.

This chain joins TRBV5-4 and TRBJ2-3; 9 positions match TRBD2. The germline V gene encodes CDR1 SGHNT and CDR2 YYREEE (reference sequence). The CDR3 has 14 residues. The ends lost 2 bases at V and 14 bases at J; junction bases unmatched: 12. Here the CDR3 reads CASSFRSSGESLYF. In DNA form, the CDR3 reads TGTGCCAGCAGCTTCAGGTCTAGCGGGGAAAGTCTGTATTTT.